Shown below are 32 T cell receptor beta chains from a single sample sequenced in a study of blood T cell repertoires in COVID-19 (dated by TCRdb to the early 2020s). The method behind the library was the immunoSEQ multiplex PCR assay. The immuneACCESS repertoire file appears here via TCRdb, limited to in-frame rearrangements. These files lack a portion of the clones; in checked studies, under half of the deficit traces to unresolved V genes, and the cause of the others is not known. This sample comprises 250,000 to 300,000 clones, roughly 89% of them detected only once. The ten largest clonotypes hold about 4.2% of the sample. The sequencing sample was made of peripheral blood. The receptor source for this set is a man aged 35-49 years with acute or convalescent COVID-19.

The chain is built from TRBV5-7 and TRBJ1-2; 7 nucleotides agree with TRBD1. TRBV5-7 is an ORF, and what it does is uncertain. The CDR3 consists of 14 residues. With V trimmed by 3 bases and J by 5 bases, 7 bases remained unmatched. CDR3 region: CASSCRDRLYGYTF. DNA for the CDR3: TGTGCCAGCAGCTGCCGGGACAGACTTTATGGCTACACCTTC.

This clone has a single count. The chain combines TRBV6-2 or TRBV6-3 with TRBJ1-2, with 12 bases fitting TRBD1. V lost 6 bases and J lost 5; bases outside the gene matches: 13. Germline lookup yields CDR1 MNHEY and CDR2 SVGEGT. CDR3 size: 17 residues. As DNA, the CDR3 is TGTGCCAGCAGCGTCCGGGACAGGGGGCGAGGAGGGTATGGCTACACCTTC. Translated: CASSVRDRGRGGYGYTF.

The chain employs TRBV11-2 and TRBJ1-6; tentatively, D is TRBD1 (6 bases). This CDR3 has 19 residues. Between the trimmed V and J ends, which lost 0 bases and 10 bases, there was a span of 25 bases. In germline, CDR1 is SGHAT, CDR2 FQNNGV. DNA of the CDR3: TGTGCCAGCAGCTTAGAACAGGGCCCCGGCGCTCTGTTATCGTCACCCCTCCACTTT. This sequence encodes CASSLEQGPGALLSSPLHF.

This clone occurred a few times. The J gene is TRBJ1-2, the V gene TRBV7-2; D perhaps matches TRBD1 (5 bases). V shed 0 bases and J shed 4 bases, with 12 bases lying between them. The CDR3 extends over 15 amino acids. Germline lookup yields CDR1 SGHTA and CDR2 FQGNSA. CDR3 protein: CASSLAQTVPYGYTF. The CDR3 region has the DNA TGTGCCAGCAGCTTAGCCCAGACAGTTCCCTATGGCTACACCTTC.

Here the CDR3 DNA reads TGCGCCAGCAGTGTCGGGGAAAAACTGTTTTTT. As protein: CASSVGEKLFF. The gene calls are TRBV10-2 and TRBJ1-4; D call uncertain. This CDR3 is built from 11 residues. Looked up from germline, CDR1 is WSHSY and CDR2 is SAAADI. Trimming left V 4 bases short and J 8 bases short, with 5 bases between.

The chain's CDR3 is CASHNPYSRVYGYTF. The CDR3 nucleotides read TGTGCCAGCCACAACCCCTATAGCAGGGTATATGGCTACACCTTC. This chain joins TRBV5-4 and TRBJ1-2, with D possibly TRBD1 on 5 matching bases. The ends were cut back, 7 bases at V and 5 bases at J, with 21 bases in the middle. Germline-derived CDR1 and CDR2 are SGHNT and YYREEE (reference sequence). This CDR3 has 15 residues.

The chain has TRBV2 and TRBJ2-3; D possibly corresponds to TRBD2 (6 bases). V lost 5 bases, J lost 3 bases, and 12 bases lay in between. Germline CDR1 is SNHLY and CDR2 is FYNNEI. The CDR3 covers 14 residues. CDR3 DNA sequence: TGTGCCAGCAGTAGCCTAGCGAGGACAGATACGCAGTATTTT. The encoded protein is CASSSLARTDTQYF.

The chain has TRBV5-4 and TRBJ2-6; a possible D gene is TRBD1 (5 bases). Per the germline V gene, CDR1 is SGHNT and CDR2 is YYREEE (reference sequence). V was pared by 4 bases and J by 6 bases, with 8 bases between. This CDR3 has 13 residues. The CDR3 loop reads CASSPGQANVLTF. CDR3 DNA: TGTGCCAGCAGCCCCGGACAGGCCAACGTCCTGACTTTC.

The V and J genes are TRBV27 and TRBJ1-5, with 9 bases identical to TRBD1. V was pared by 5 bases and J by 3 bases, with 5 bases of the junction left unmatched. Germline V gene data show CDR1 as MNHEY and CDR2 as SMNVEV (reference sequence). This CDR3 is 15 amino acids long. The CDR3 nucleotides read TGTGCCAGCAGTCGGGACAGGGCCCTCAATCAGCCCCAGCATTTT. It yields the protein CASSRDRALNQPQHF.

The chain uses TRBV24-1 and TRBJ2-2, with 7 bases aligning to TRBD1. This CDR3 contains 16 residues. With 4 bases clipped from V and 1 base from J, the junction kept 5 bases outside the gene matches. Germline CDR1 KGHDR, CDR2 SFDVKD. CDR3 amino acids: CATSDRRQGNTGELFF. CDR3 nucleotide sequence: TGTGCCACCAGTGACCGCCGACAGGGGAACACCGGGGAGCTGTTTTTT.

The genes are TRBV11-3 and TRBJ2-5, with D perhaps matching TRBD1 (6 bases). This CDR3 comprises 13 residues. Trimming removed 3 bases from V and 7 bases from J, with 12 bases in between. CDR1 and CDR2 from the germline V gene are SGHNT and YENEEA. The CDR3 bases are TGTGCCAGCAGCTTCGACAGGACGGGGACCCAGTACTTC. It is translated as CASSFDRTGTQYF.

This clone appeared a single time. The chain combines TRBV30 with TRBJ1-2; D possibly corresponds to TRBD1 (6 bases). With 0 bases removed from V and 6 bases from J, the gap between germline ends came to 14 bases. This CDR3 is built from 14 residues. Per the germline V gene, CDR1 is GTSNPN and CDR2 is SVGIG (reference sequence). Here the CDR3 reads CAWSVLQGKNGYTF. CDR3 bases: TGTGCCTGGAGTGTTTTGCAGGGGAAGAATGGCTACACCTTC.

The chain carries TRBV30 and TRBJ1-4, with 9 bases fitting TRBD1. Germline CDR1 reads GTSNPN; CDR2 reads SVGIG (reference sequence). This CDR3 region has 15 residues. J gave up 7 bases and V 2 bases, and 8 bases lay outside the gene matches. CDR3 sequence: CAWSHRGRRAEKLFF. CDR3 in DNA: TGTGCCTGGAGTCACAGGGGGCGCAGGGCTGAAAAACTGTTTTTT.

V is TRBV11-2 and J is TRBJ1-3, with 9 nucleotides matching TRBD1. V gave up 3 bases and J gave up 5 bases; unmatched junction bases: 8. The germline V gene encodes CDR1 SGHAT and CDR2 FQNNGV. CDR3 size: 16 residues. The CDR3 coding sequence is TGTGCCAGCAGCTTGGTCCCAGGACAGGGGCGAAACACCATATATTTT. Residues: CASSLVPGQGRNTIYF.

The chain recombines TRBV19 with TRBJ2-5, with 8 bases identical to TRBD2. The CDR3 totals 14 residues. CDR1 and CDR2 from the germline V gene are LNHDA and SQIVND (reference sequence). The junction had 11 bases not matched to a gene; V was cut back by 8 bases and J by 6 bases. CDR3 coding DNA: TGTGCCAGTTCTTCTGCCGGGGGGGCGAAGACCCAGTACTTC. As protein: CASSSAGGAKTQYF.

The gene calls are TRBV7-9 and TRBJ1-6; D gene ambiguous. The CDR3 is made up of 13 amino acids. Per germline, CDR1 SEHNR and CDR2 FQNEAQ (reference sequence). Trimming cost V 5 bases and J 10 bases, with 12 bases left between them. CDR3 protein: CASSTDGNSPLHF. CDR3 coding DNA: TGTGCCAGCAGCACAGACGGAAACTCACCCCTCCACTTT.

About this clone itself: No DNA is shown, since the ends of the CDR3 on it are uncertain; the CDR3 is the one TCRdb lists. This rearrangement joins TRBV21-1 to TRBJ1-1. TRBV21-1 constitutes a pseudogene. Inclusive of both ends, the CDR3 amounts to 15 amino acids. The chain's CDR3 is CASSMGVGEGAEAFF.

CDR3 protein: CASSSLGGYTGELFF. CDR3 in DNA: TGTGCCAGCAGCTCCCTCGGGGGATACACCGGGGAGCTGTTTTTT. The V call is TRBV27, the J call TRBJ2-2; perhaps TRBD2 as D (6 bases). CDR1 and CDR2 (germline): MNHEY, SMNVEV (reference sequence). This CDR3 has 15 amino acids. The V and J ends lost 6 bases and 3 bases respectively, with 14 bases between them.

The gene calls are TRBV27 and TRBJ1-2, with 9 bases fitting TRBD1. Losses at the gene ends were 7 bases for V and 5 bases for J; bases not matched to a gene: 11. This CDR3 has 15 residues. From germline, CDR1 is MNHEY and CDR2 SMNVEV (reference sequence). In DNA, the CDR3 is TGTGCCAGCACCCCAGGGGGACAGGGTGGTTATGGCTACACCTTC. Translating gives CASTPGGQGGYGYTF.

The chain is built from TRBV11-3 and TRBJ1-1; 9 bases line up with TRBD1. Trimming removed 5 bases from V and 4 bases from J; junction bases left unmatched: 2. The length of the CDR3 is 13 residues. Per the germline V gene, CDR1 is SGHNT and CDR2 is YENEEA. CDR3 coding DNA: TGTGCCAGCAGCCGACAGGGGGGCACTGAAGCTTTCTTT. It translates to CASSRQGGTEAFF.

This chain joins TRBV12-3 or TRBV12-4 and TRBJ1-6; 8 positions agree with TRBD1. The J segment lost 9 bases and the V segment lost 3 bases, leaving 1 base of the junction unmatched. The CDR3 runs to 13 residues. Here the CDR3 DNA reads TGTGCCAGCAGTTTGACAGGGGCTTCACCCCTCCACTTT. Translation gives CASSLTGASPLHF.

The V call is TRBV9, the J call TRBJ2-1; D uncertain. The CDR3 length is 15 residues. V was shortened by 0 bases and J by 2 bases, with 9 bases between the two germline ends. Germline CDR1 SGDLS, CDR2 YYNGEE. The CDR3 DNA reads TGTGCCAGCAGCGTAGGCGTCTCTCCCTACAATGAGCAGTTCTTC. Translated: CASSVGVSPYNEQFF.

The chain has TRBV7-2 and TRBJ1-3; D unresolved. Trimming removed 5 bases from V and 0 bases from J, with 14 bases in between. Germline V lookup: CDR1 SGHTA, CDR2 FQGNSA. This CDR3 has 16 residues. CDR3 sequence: CASSPLAGSSGNTIYF. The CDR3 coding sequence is TGTGCCAGCAGCCCCTTAGCCGGGAGCTCTGGAAACACCATATATTTT.

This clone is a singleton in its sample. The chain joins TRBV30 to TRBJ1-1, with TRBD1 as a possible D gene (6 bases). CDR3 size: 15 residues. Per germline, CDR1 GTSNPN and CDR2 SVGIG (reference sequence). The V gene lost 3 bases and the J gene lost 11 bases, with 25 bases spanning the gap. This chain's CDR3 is CAWSQKGREKGEAFF. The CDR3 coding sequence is TGTGCCTGGAGCCAAAAGGGAAGGGAGAAGGGGGAGGCTTTCTTT. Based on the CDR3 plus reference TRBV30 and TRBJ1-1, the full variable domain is SQTIHQWPATLVQPVGSPLSLECTVEGTSNPNLYWYRQAAGRGLQLLFYSVGIGQISSEVPQNLSASRPQDRQFILSSKKLLLSDSGFYLCAWSQKGREKGEAFFGQGTRLTVV.

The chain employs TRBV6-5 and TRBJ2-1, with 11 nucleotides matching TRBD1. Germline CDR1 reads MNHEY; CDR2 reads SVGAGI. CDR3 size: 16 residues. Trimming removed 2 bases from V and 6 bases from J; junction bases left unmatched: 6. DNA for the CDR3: TGTGCCAGCAGTTACGTCGTGGGACAGGGGGGCAATGAGCAGTTCTTC. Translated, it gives CASSYVVGQGGNEQFF.

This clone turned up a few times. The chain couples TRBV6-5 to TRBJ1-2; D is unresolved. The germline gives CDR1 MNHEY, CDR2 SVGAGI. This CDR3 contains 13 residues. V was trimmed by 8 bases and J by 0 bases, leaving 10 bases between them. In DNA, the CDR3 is TGTGCCAGCGCTAGCCCAGCTAACTATGGCTACACCTTC. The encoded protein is CASASPANYGYTF.

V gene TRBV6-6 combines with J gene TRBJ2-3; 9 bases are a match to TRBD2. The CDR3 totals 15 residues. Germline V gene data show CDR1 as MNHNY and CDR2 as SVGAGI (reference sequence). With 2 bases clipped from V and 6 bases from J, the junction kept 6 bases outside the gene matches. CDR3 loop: CASSYQPSGVDTQYF. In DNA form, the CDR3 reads TGTGCCAGCAGTTACCAGCCTAGCGGGGTTGATACGCAGTATTTT.

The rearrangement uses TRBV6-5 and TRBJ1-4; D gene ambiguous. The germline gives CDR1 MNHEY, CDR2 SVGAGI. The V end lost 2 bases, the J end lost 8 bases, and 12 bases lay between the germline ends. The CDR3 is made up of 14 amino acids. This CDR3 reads CASSYSASREKLFF. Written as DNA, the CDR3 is TGTGCCAGCAGTTACAGCGCGAGTAGGGAAAAACTGTTTTTT.

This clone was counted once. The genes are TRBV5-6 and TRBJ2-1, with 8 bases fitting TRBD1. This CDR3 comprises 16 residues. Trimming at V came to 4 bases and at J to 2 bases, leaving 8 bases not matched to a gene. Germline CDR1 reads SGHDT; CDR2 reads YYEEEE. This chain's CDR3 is CASSVDRGMTYNEQFF. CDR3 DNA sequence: TGTGCCAGCAGCGTAGACAGGGGTATGACCTACAATGAGCAGTTCTTC.

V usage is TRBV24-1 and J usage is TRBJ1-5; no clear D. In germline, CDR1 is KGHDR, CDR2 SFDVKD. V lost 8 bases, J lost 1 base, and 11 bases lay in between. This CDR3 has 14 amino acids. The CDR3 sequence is CATNGDDSNQPQHF. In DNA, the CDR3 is TGTGCCACCAACGGGGATGACAGCAATCAGCCCCAGCATTTT.

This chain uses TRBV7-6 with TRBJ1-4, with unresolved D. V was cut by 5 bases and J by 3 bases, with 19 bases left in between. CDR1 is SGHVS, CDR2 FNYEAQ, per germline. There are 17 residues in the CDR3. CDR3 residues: CASSPGKIGRPNEKLFF. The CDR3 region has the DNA TGTGCCAGCAGCCCCGGGAAGATAGGGCGGCCTAATGAAAAACTGTTTTTT.

CDR3 coding DNA: TGTGCCAGCACTCCAGGGGGAGGCACCGGGGAGCTGTTTTTT. Amino acid sequence: CASTPGGGTGELFF. This chain joins TRBV2 and TRBJ2-2, with a tentative D call TRBD1 (7 bases). The CDR3 totals 14 residues. Trimming removed 7 bases at V and 4 bases at J, with 13 bases between. Germline V gene sequence: CDR1 SNHLY, CDR2 FYNNEI.